This T cell receptor (beta chain) was found in a study of blood T cell repertoires in COVID-19. Study as a whole: Material from acute and convalescent COVID-19 was sourced from the United States, Italy and Spain. T cells, B-cell-depleted T cells, or PBMCs supplied cDNA or gDNA.

In the original analysis: It was from reference gene primer amplification that nucleated cell counts were estimated. The assay was immunoSEQ multiplex PCR, and TCRdb's table has in-frame clones only and misses some. The D gene and trimming were derived from the DNA, and the V and J assignments and clone size from that table. The data contain 250,000 to 350,000 clones, 87% of them singletons. Germline CDR1 reads WNHNN; CDR2 reads SYGVQD (reference sequence). V dropped 4 bases and J dropped 7; count of bases not matched to a gene: 4. The CDR3 is 13 residues long. This clone was seen only a few times. The chain couples TRBV10-1 to TRBJ1-5, with 7 bases lining up with TRBD1. Sample: peripheral blood. The TCR sequence derives from a woman aged 45-60 years who had recovered from COVID-19. The DNA for the CDR3 is TGCGCCAGCAGTGCAGGGGGAGGACAGCCCCAGCATTTT. This codes for CASSAGGGQPQHF.